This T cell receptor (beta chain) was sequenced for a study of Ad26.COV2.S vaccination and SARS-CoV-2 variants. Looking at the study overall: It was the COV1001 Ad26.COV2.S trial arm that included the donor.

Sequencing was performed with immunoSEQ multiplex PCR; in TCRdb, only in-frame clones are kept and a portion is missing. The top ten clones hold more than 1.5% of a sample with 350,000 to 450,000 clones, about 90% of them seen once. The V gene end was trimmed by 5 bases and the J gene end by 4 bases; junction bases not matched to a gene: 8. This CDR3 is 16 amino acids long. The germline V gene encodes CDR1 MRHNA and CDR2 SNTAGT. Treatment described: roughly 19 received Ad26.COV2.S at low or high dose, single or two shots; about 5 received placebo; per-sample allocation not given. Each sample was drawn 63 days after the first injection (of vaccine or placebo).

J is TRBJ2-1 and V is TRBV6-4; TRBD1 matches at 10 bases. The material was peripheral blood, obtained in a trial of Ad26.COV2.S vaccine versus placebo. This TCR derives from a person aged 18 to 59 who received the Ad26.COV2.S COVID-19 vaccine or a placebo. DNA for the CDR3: TGTGCCAGCAGTCAGACCGGGACAGGGGAGTACAATGAGCAGTTCTTC. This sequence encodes CASSQTGTGEYNEQFF.